One TCR beta chain is described in this entry. This specimen belongs to a study of cytotoxic CD8 clonotypes in ibrutinib-treated CLL. Libraries were prepared by immunoSEQ multiplex PCR; TCRdb keeps only in-frame clonotypes and omits some of them. Of 20,000 to 30,000 clones listed, roughly two thirds are singletons. This CDR3 region has 15 residues. The germline gives CDR1 SEHNR, CDR2 FQNEAQ (reference sequence). Trimming removed 5 bases from V and 0 bases from J; junction bases left unmatched: 5. This clonotype originated in a human donor with chronic lymphocytic leukemia. The chain carries TRBV7-9 and TRBJ1-2; 8 positions match TRBD1. Sequences were derived from PBMCs, sampled at disease progression, from a patient treated with ibrutinib. The CDR3, as DNA: TGTGCCAGCAGCCTGGACAGGGTAACTAACTATGGCTACACCTTC. Translating gives CASSLDRVTNYGYTF.